This is a list of T cell receptor beta chains from one sample in a study of blood T cell repertoires in COVID-19. Using immunoSEQ multiplex PCR, the repertoire was profiled, and TCRdb retains in-frame clones only, with some absent. The data show around 190,000 clones, with over 80% seen just once and about a tenth held by the top ten. Sequenced input: PBMCs or T cells enriched from blood (not recorded which). These receptor sequences come from a man younger than 30 with acute COVID-19. CDR3s include the opening cysteine and the closing phenylalanine or tryptophan. The D gene is left open where the match is weak. Only some rows state a clone size, as once, few, many or a class for expanded clones.

v_call	j_call	clone_size	d_call	cdr3_nt	cdr3_aa
TRBV19	TRBJ2-7	once	.	TGTGCCAGTAGCTTGGACACCTACGAGCAGTACTTC	CASSLDTYEQYF
TRBV30	TRBJ2-2	.	.	TGTGCCTGGAGCCCTCGAGGGCGGATTTACACCGGGGAGCTGTTTTTT	CAWSPRGRIYTGELFF
TRBV7-8	TRBJ1-3	once	.	TGTGCCAGCAGCTTACTTAGGTTTTTAGGGGCGCCGGAGTCTGGAAACACCATATATTTT	CASSLLRFLGAPESGNTIYF
TRBV19	TRBJ1-2	.	TRBD1	TGTGCCAGTAGTGGGACAGGACGAGGATACTATGGCTACACCTTC	CASSGTGRGYYGYTF
TRBV19	TRBJ2-1	.	.	TGTGCCAGTAGTAAAGGAGACTCATCCTACAATGAGCAGTTCTTC	CASSKGDSSYNEQFF
TRBV18	TRBJ1-6	once	TRBD1	TGTGCCAGCTCCCGTTCAGGGGGGCGCGGGAATTCACCCCTCCACTTT	CASSRSGGRGNSPLHF
TRBV18	TRBJ2-3	few	.	TGTGCCAGCTCACCAACGCGTAGCACAGATACGCAGTATTTT	CASSPTRSTDTQYF
TRBV15	TRBJ1-5	few	.	TGTGCCACCAGCGGAGGGTGGGCTCAGCCCCAGCATTTT	CATSGGWAQPQHF
TRBV9	TRBJ2-7	.	TRBD2	TGTGCCTCCTCCCCGACTAGCGGGAGTGTCTCCTACGAGCAGTACTTC	CASSPTSGSVSYEQYF
TRBV24-1	TRBJ2-7	.	TRBD1	TGTGCCACCAGTCCGACAGGGGACCACGAGCAGTACTTC	CATSPTGDHEQYF
TRBV2	TRBJ2-1	.	TRBD2	TGTGCCTGCCGACTAGCGCTATACAATGAGCAGTTCTTC	CACRLALYNEQFF
TRBV6-5	TRBJ1-5	.	.	TGTGCCAGCAGTTACCAGAGCAATCAGCCCCAGCATTTT	CASSYQSNQPQHF
TRBV5-1	TRBJ2-7	.	.	TGCGCCAGCCACCCGAAGGGGTCTGAAGCCTACGAGCAGTACTTC	CASHPKGSEAYEQYF
TRBV19	TRBJ2-2	.	.	TGTGCCAGTAGTATCCGATCCGGAGGGGATACCGGGGAGCTGTTTTTT	CASSIRSGGDTGELFF
TRBV28	TRBJ2-3	once	.	TGTGCCAGCAGTTTAGGACGGGGGGATACGCAGTATTTT	CASSLGRGDTQYF
TRBV5-1	TRBJ1-4	.	.	TGCGCCAGCAAACTGACAGAAATGAATGAAAAACTGTTTTTT	CASKLTEMNEKLFF
TRBV24-1	TRBJ1-1	.	.	TGTGCCACCAGTGCGGGGGGAGGGGACACTGAAGCTTTCTTT	CATSAGGGDTEAFF
TRBV28	TRBJ1-3	.	.	TGTGCCAGCAGTTCAGGGACTGGAAACACCATATATTTT	CASSSGTGNTIYF
TRBV4-1	TRBJ1-1	.	.	TGCGCCAGCAGCCAAGTGGCGGGGCAGAACACTGAAGCTTTCTTT	CASSQVAGQNTEAFF
TRBV5-8	TRBJ1-2	.	.	TGTGCCAGCAGCTTGGGCCCCAGGAACTATGGCTACACCTTC	CASSLGPRNYGYTF
TRBV5-6	TRBJ1-2	.	.	TGTGCCAGCAGCTTATGGACTCAAAACTATGGCTACACCTTC	CASSLWTQNYGYTF